This note documents a single T cell receptor (beta chain) sequence. This specimen comes from a study of blood T cell repertoires in COVID-19. Some clones are missing from TCRdb's copy, which holds only in-frame ones; the method was immunoSEQ multiplex PCR. The profile covers about 130,000 clones, with around three quarters appearing a single time and 37% taken by the ten largest. The CDR3 has 13 residues. Trimming removed 2 bases at V and 1 base at J, with 5 bases between. Germline assignment: CDR1 LNHDA and CDR2 SQIVND (reference sequence). Sample: peripheral blood. This sequence originates from a man in his forties with active or convalescent COVID-19. The chain recombines TRBV19 with TRBJ1-2, with D hard to call. The CDR3 region has the DNA TGTGCCAGTAGTATAAACAGTAACTATGGCTACACCTTC. This encodes CASSINSNYGYTF.